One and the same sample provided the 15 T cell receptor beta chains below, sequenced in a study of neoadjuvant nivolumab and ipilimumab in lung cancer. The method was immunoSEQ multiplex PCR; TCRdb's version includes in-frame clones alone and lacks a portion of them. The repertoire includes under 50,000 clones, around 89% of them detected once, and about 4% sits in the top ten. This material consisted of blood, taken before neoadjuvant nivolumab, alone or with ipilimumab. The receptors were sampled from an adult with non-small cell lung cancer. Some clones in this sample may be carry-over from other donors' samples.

CDR3 nucleotide sequence: TGTGCCAGCAGCTTGGAACTTGGGCAAGGCTATGGCTACACCTTC. Encoded protein: CASSLELGQGYGYTF. This chain joins TRBV5-6 and TRBJ1-2; D is uncertain. Trimming stripped 0 bases from V and 4 bases from J, with 13 bases between. Germline V gene lookup returns CDR1 SGHDT and CDR2 YYEEEE. This CDR3 contains 15 residues.

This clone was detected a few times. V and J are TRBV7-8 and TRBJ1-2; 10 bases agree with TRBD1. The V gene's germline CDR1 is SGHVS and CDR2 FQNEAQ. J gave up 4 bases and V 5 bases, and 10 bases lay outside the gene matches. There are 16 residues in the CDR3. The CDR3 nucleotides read TGTGCCAGCAGCGACCGGACGGGACAGGGGCTCTATGGCTACACCTTC. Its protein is CASSDRTGQGLYGYTF.

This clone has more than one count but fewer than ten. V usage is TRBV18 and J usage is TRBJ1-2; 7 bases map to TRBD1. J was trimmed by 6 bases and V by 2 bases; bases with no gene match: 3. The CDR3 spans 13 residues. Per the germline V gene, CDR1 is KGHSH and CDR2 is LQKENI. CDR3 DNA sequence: TGTGCCAGCTCACCAGACAGGGCGGATGGCTACACCTTC. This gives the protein CASSPDRADGYTF.

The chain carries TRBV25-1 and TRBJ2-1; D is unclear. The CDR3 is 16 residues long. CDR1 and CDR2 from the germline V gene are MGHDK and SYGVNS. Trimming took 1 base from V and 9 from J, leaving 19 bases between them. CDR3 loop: CASSEFLDPTRVEQFF. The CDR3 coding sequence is TGTGCCAGCAGTGAATTTCTGGACCCCACTCGGGTTGAGCAGTTCTTC.

The CDR3 sequence is CASSEALLEGARGNQPQHF. The CDR3, as DNA: TGTGCCAGCAGTGAAGCGCTTCTGGAGGGGGCGAGGGGCAATCAGCCCCAGCATTTT. The V call is TRBV6-1, the J call TRBJ1-5; 7 nucleotides align to TRBD1. After removal of 0 bases from V and 2 bases from J, the junction contained 13 bases not matched to a gene. CDR3 length: 19 residues. In germline, CDR1 is MNHNS, CDR2 SASEGT.

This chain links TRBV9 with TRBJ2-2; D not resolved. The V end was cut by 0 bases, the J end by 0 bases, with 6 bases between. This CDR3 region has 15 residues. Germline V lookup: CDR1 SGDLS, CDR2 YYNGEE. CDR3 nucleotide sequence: TGTGCCAGCAGCGTAGACGGGTCGAACACCGGGGAGCTGTTTTTT. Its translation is CASSVDGSNTGELFF.

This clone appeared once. The chain's CDR3 is CASSTGGGNQPQHF. The CDR3, as DNA: TGTGCCAGCTCTACGGGGGGGGGCAATCAGCCCCAGCATTTT. The J gene is TRBJ1-5, the V gene TRBV18; D possibly corresponds to TRBD1 (5 bases). Germline V lookup: CDR1 KGHSH, CDR2 LQKENI. The CDR3 is made up of 14 amino acids. V was trimmed by 6 bases and J by 2 bases, leaving 11 bases between them.

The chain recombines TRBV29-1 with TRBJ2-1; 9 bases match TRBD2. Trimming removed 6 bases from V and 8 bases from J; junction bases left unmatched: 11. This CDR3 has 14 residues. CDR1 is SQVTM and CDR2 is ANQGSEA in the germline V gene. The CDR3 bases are TGCAGCGTCCCCCTAGCGGGGCGCTGGGATGAGCAGTTCTTC. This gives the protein CSVPLAGRWDEQFF.

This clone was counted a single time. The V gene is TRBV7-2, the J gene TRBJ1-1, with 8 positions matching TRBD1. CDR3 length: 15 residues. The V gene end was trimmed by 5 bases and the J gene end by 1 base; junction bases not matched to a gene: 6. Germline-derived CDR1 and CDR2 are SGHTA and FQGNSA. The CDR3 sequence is CASSPRQGWNTEAFF. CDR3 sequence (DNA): TGTGCCAGCAGCCCCCGACAGGGGTGGAACACTGAAGCTTTCTTT.

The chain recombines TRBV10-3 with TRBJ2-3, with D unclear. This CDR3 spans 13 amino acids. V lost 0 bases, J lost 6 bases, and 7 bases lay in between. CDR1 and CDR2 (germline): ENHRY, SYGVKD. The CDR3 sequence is CAISESNGDTQYF. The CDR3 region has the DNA TGTGCCATCAGTGAGTCGAATGGTGATACGCAGTATTTT.

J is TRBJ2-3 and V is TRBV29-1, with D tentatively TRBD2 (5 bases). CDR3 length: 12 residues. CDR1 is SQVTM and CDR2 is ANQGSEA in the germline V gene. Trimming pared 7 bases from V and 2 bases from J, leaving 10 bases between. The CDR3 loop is CSGNGDTDTQYF. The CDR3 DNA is TGCAGCGGGAACGGGGACACAGATACGCAGTATTTT.

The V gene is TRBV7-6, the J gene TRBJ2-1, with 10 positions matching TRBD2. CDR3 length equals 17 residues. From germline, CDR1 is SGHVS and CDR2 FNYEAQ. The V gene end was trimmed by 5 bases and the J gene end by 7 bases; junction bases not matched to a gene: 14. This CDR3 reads CASSDTYRELAGNEQFF. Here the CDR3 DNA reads TGTGCCAGCAGCGACACTTACCGGGAACTAGCGGGGAATGAGCAGTTCTTC. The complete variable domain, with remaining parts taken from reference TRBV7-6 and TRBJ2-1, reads GAGVSQSPRYKVTKRGQDVALRCDPISGHVSLYWYRQALGQGPEFLTYFNYEAQQDKSGLPNDRFSAERPEGSISTLTIQRTEQRDSAMYRCASSDTYRELAGNEQFFGPGTRLTVL.

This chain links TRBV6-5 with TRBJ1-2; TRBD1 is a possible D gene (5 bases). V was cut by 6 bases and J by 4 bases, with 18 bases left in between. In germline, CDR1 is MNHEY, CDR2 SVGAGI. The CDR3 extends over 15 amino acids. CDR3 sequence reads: CASRVPGRILYGYTF. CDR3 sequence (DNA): TGTGCCAGCAGGGTACCGGGACGCATTCTCTATGGCTACACCTTC.

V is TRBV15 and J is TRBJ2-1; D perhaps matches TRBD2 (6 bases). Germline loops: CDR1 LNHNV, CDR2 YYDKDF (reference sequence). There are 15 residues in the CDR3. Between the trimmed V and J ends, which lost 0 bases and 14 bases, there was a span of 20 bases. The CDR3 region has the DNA TGTGCCACCAGCAGAGATAATGCTGGAGGGAGTAAAGAGTTCTTC. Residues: CATSRDNAGGSKEFF.

CDR3 bases: TGTGCCAGCAGCTTGCGACAGGGACCGATTTCTGCTGAGCAGTTCTTC. Protein product: CASSLRQGPISAEQFF. The chain employs TRBV5-6 and TRBJ2-1; 7 nucleotides line up with TRBD1. Trimming at V came to 1 base and at J to 9 bases, leaving 13 bases not matched to a gene. This CDR3 spans 16 amino acids. Per germline, CDR1 SGHDT and CDR2 YYEEEE.